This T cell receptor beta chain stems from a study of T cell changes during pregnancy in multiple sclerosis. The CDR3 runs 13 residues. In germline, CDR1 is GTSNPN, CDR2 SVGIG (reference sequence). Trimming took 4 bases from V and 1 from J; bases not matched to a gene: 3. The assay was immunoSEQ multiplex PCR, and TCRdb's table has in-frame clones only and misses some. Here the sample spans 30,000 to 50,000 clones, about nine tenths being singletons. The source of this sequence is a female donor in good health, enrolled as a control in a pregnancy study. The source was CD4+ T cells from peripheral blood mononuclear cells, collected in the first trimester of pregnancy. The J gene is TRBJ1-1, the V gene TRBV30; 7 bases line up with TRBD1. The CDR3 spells CAWTGGKNTEAFF. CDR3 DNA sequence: TGTGCCTGGACAGGGGGAAAGAACACTGAAGCTTTCTTT.